Sequencing of this TCR beta chain was carried out in a study of OX40 agonist ivuxolimab in advanced cancers. Assay used: immunoSEQ multiplex PCR; TCRdb lists only in-frame clones, some missing. This sample yields some 96,000 clones, of which 89% are seen a single time; 0.16% belongs to the top ten. A note on this clone: The antigen remains unidentified.

The CDR3 sequence is 13 residues long. V lost 7 bases and J 7 bases, leaving 16 bases between the germline ends. Germline V gene lookup returns CDR1 MNHEY and CDR2 SVGAGI. Autoimmune disease history or systemic immunosuppression barred patients. Study-wide findings and caveats: Both blood CD4+ and CD8+ T cells showed clonal growth by week 6 at 0.1 to 3.0 mg/kg. Nonresponders included some who also had low normalized T-cell clonal expansion. In general, CD8+ T cells held more expanded clones than CD4+ did, on average.

The clonotype comes from an adult with an advanced solid tumor such as melanoma, head and neck, liver or kidney cancer. The chain is built from TRBV6-5 and TRBJ1-2; no clear D gene. Sample: CD4+ or CD8+ T cells sorted from blood, taken in a trial of the OX40 agonist ivuxolimab. CDR3 in amino acids: CASTLDPSGGYTF. The CDR3 region has the DNA TGTGCCAGCACCTTGGATCCGTCTGGTGGCTACACCTTC.